One sample yielded the 21 T cell receptor beta chains listed below, sequenced in a study of immune cell composition in non-small cell lung cancer. Generated by immunoSEQ multiplex PCR, the TCRdb table keeps only in-frame clones and is missing some. The sample carries around 13,000 clones, approximately 70% recorded once. Material for sequencing was lung tumor tissue. All receptors come from a human donor with non-small cell lung cancer.

This clone rates as medium-sized. The rearrangement joins TRBV7-3 to TRBJ2-3; the D gene is possibly TRBD2 (5 bases). V lost 5 bases, J lost 5 bases, and 8 bases lay in between. Germline assignment: CDR1 SGHTA and CDR2 FQGTGA. The CDR3 has 12 amino acids. The CDR3 sequence: CASSPGGDTQYF. DNA for the CDR3: TGTGCCAGCAGCCCAGGAGGAGATACGCAGTATTTT.

This clone has just a few counts. J is TRBJ1-4 and V is TRBV4-2; 7 bases are a match to TRBD1. The CDR3 totals 16 residues. V gave up 1 base and J gave up 7 bases; unmatched junction bases: 9. Germline-derived CDR1 and CDR2 are LGHNA and YNFKEQ. The CDR3 protein is CASSQGLRQGGEKLFF. CDR3 DNA: TGTGCCAGCAGCCAAGGATTGCGACAGGGTGGTGAAAAACTGTTTTTT.

The chain carries TRBV6-1 and TRBJ2-7; D is perhaps TRBD1 (6 bases). CDR3 size: 14 residues. The germline CDR1 and CDR2 sequences are MNHNS and SASEGT. V was clipped by 8 bases and J by 4 bases, with 18 bases between them. This CDR3 is CASPPRQGHYEQYF. CDR3 in DNA: TGTGCCAGCCCCCCCAGGCAGGGGCATTACGAGCAGTACTTC.

V gene TRBV5-4 combines with J gene TRBJ2-3; the match to TRBD2 covers 11 bases. Germline assignment: CDR1 SGHNT and CDR2 YYREEE (reference sequence). This CDR3 has 17 amino acids. Unmatched junction bases numbered 8, after V lost 0 bases and J lost 5 bases. CDR3 region: CASSLVGSSGGKDTQYF. DNA of the CDR3: TGTGCCAGCAGCTTGGTGGGGTCTAGCGGGGGGAAAGATACGCAGTATTTT.

The rearrangement links TRBV5-1 to TRBJ2-7, with D maybe TRBD1 (6 bases). Deletions cut 5 bases from V and 2 bases from J, with 14 bases between. Germline loops: CDR1 SGHRS, CDR2 YFSETQ. This CDR3 region has 14 residues. CDR3 sequence (DNA): TGCGCCAGCAGGCCGGACAGCCCAGCCTACGAGCAGTACTTC. This gives the protein CASRPDSPAYEQYF.

The chain has TRBV7-5 and TRBJ2-7; the D call of TRBD2 is as the table states it, not checked on the DNA. TRBV7-5 is labeled a pseudogene. This CDR3 is built from 12 residues. CDR3 region: CASSLRGYEQYF. The CDR3 nucleotides read TGTGCCAGCAGCTTGCGGGGCTACGAGCAGTACTTC.

The chain combines TRBV7-8 with TRBJ1-5, with D possibly matching TRBD1 (6 bases). Germline CDR1 and CDR2: SGHVS and FQNEAQ. V was clipped by 5 bases and J by 5 bases, with 16 bases between them. The CDR3 has 15 amino acids. CDR3 coding DNA: TGTGCCAGCAGCCCCCCGGACAGAAAGTATCAGCCCCAGCATTTT. Protein sequence: CASSPPDRKYQPQHF.

This clone was seen just once. The rearrangement joins TRBV2 to TRBJ2-7; 7 nucleotides align to TRBD2. Germline CDR1 and CDR2: SNHLY and FYNNEI. Losses at the gene ends were 6 bases for V and 0 bases for J; bases not matched to a gene: 11. This CDR3 is 16 amino acids long. In DNA, the CDR3 is TGTGCCAGCAGCGTCACCTGGGGGGGGACCTCCTACGAGCAGTACTTC. Translating it yields CASSVTWGGTSYEQYF.

The CDR3 loop reads CASSISGYEQYF. CDR3 nucleotide sequence: TGTGCCAGCAGCATTAGCGGGTACGAGCAGTACTTC. The chain links TRBV5-6 to TRBJ2-7, with 7 positions matching TRBD2. The CDR3 is made up of 12 amino acids. In germline, CDR1 is SGHDT, CDR2 YYEEEE. With V trimmed by 4 bases and J by 4 bases, 2 bases remained unmatched.

The genes are TRBV30 and TRBJ2-2; 8 nucleotides agree with TRBD1. V shed 3 bases and J 4 bases; nucleotides not matched to a gene: 4. The germline gives CDR1 GTSNPN, CDR2 SVGIG (reference sequence). The CDR3 consists of 14 residues. CDR3 region: CAWSGQGGTGELFF. Here the CDR3 DNA reads TGTGCCTGGAGCGGACAGGGAGGCACCGGGGAGCTGTTTTTT.

The chain employs TRBV7-1 and TRBJ1-2; no reliable D call. TRBV7-1 falls under the ORF class, with uncertain function. V dropped 4 bases and J dropped 2 bases, with 11 bases sitting between them. This CDR3 is built from 14 residues. The CDR3 loop reads CASSLTDTNYGYTF. The CDR3 region has the DNA TGTGCCAGCAGCTTAACTGACACCAACTATGGCTACACCTTC.

The chain has TRBV28 and TRBJ1-3; maybe TRBD1 (6 bases). The CDR3 spans 16 residues. Germline V gene lookup returns CDR1 MDHEN and CDR2 SYDVKM. Between the trimmed V and J ends, which lost 5 bases and 4 bases, there was a span of 18 bases. CDR3 amino acids: CASSLTAGAGGNTIYF. The CDR3 DNA is TGTGCCAGCAGTCTAACCGCAGGGGCAGGGGGAAACACCATATATTTT.

The chain joins TRBV7-2 to TRBJ2-7; 9 positions agree with TRBD1. Germline-derived CDR1 and CDR2 are SGHTA and FQGNSA. The CDR3 contains 18 residues. J gave up 4 bases and V 1 base, and 14 bases lay outside the gene matches. The CDR3 coding sequence is TGTGCCAGCAGCTTAGGTGTGAAAGACAGGGGGTTATGGTACGAGCAGTACTTC. Amino acids: CASSLGVKDRGLWYEQYF.

This sequence joins TRBV5-6 and TRBJ1-2, with D perhaps matching TRBD1 (6 bases). CDR1 SGHDT and CDR2 YYEEEE come from the germline V gene. V lost 4 bases to trimming and J lost 4 bases, with 20 bases between them. The CDR3 totals 16 residues. This CDR3 is CASSLGLRAGAYGYTF. CDR3 DNA sequence: TGTGCCAGCAGCCTAGGATTGAGGGCAGGGGCCTATGGCTACACCTTC.

V gene TRBV5-4 combines with J gene TRBJ2-5; 8 bases map to TRBD2. J lost 2 bases, V lost 4 bases, and 7 bases had no gene match. The CDR3 length is 15 residues. Germline assignment: CDR1 SGHNT and CDR2 YYREEE (reference sequence). The CDR3 spells CASSPGGGRQETQYF. Here the CDR3 DNA reads TGTGCCAGCAGCCCCGGCGGGGGGAGGCAAGAGACCCAGTACTTC.

V is TRBV6-5 and J is TRBJ1-2; 9 positions agree with TRBD1. Germline-derived CDR1 and CDR2 are MNHEY and SVGAGI. This CDR3 contains 15 residues. The V gene end was trimmed by 5 bases and the J gene end by 3 bases; junction bases not matched to a gene: 7. CDR3 loop: CASSGRDRADYGYTF. The CDR3 DNA sequence: TGTGCCAGCAGTGGCCGGGACAGGGCGGACTATGGCTACACCTTC.

The V gene is TRBV7-2, the J gene TRBJ2-1; D possibly corresponds to TRBD1 (6 bases). Germline V CDR1 and CDR2: SGHTA, FQGNSA. The CDR3 is 16 amino acids. Trimming took 5 bases from V and 0 from J, leaving 14 bases between them. The CDR3 DNA sequence: TGTGCCAGCAGCGGGCGGACAGTGGACTCCTACAATGAGCAGTTCTTC. This codes for CASSGRTVDSYNEQFF.

In this sample, this clone turned up once. The chain recombines TRBV5-1 with TRBJ2-1; TRBD1 agrees at 8 bases. CDR3 size: 15 residues. V dropped 0 bases and J dropped 12; count of bases not matched to a gene: 11. Germline lookup yields CDR1 SGHRS and CDR2 YFSETQ. This chain's CDR3 is CASSLGQGAVVWQFF. The CDR3 nucleotides read TGCGCCAGCAGCTTGGGCCAGGGGGCGGTCGTATGGCAGTTCTTC.

The chain has TRBV9 and TRBJ2-3, with D uncertain. The V end was cut by 5 bases, the J end by 6 bases, with 10 bases between. The germline V gene encodes CDR1 SGDLS and CDR2 YYNGEE. The CDR3 is 12 amino acids. In DNA form, the CDR3 reads TGTGCCAGCAGTTTATTTCCCGATACGCAGTATTTT. Translated, it gives CASSLFPDTQYF.

The chain links TRBV19 to TRBJ2-2; the match to TRBD2 covers 9 bases. Germline V gene data show CDR1 as LNHDA and CDR2 as SQIVND (reference sequence). This CDR3 comprises 16 residues. V lost 3 bases to trimming and J lost 2 bases; unmatched junction nucleotides: 4. The DNA of the CDR3 is TGTGCCAGTAGTATGGGCGGGGGGGGCAACACCGGGGAGCTGTTTTTT. Translation gives CASSMGGGGNTGELFF.

This chain connects TRBV9 to TRBJ2-7; maybe TRBD2 (6 bases). Germline CDR1 and CDR2: SGDLS and YYNGEE. Trimming removed 0 bases at V and 0 bases at J, with 10 bases between. The CDR3 contains 15 residues. CDR3 sequence: CASSVAPGGSYEQYF. DNA of the CDR3: TGTGCCAGCAGCGTAGCCCCCGGGGGCTCCTACGAGCAGTACTTC.